Below, 5 T cell receptor beta chains from the same sample are listed, as sequenced in a study of PD-1 blockade in classical Hodgkin lymphoma. Relapse was seen in all patients after autologous stem cell transplantation, and brentuximab vedotin exposure was variable. Only in-frame clones appear in the TCRdb table, and some are missing; sequencing was by immunoSEQ multiplex PCR. The sample contains 25,000 or so clones, roughly 70% of which appear only once. The material sequenced was peripheral blood mononuclear cells (PBMCs), taken at baseline. The receptors shown here come from a human donor with classical Hodgkin lymphoma.

The J gene is TRBJ1-1, the V gene TRBV4-3; the D is unclear. The CDR3 totals 14 residues. Between the trimmed V and J ends, which lost 9 bases and 0 bases, there was a span of 14 bases. The germline V gene encodes CDR1 LGHNA and CDR2 YSLEER. The CDR3 spells CASGSTVMNTEAFF. The CDR3 DNA is TGCGCCAGTGGGAGTACCGTGATGAACACTGAAGCTTTCTTT.

CDR3 in amino acids: CASSIRGFGSEQYF. The CDR3 DNA sequence: TGTGCCAGTAGTATTAGAGGGTTTGGCAGCGAGCAGTACTTC. The rearrangement links TRBV19 to TRBJ2-7; possibly TRBD2 for D (5 bases). This CDR3 is built from 14 residues. The ends were cut back, 3 bases at V and 6 bases at J, with 15 bases in the middle. Germline V gene data show CDR1 as LNHDA and CDR2 as SQIVND (reference sequence).

The chain couples TRBV30 to TRBJ1-3, with 7 bases matching TRBD1. The CDR3 contains 12 residues. Per germline, CDR1 GTSNPN and CDR2 SVGIG (reference sequence). Trimming removed 5 bases from V and 2 bases from J; junction bases left unmatched: 0. The CDR3 spells CAWGQAGNTIYF. The CDR3 DNA reads as TGTGCCTGGGGACAGGCTGGAAACACCATATATTTT.

The V and J genes are TRBV10-3 and TRBJ2-5; the D gene is possibly TRBD2 (6 bases). In germline, CDR1 is ENHRY, CDR2 SYGVKD. Between the trimmed V and J ends, which lost 3 bases and 0 bases, there was a span of 14 bases. This CDR3 comprises 16 residues. The CDR3 reads CAISELAQRNQETQYF. The CDR3 region has the DNA TGTGCCATCAGTGAACTAGCACAGAGGAACCAAGAGACCCAGTACTTC.

The chain carries TRBV27 and TRBJ1-5; 10 bases align to TRBD1. The V gene end was trimmed by 10 bases and the J gene end by 9 bases; junction bases not matched to a gene: 15. The CDR3 is 15 residues long. Germline V gives CDR1 MNHEY, CDR2 SMNVEV (reference sequence). CDR3: CATDRDRGAQGPQHF. The CDR3 DNA is TGTGCCACCGACCGGGACAGGGGCGCCCAAGGGCCCCAGCATTTT.